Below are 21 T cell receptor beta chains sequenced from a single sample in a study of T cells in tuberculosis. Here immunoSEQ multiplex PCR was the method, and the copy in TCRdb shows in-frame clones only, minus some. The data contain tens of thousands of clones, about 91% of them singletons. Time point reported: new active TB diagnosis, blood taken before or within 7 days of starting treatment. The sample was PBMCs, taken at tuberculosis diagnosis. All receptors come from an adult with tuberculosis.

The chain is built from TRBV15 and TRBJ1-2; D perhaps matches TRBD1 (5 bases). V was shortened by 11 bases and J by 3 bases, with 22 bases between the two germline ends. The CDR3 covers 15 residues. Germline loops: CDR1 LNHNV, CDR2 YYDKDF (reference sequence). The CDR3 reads CASAWKGREHYGYTF. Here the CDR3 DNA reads TGTGCCTCCGCTTGGAAGGGGAGGGAGCACTATGGCTACACCTTC.

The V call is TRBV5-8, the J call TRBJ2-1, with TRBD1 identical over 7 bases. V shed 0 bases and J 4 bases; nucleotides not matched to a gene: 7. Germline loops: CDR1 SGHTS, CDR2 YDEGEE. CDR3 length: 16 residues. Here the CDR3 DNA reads TGTGCCAGCAGCTTGGAGGGGGCAACGATGTACAATGAGCAGTTCTTC. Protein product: CASSLEGATMYNEQFF.

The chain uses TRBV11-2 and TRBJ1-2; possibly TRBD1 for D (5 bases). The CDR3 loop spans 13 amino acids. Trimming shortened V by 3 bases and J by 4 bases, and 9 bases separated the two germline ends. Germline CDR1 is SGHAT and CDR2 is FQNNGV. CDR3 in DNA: TGTGCCAGCAGCTTGCAGGGCCCCTATGGCTACACCTTC. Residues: CASSLQGPYGYTF.

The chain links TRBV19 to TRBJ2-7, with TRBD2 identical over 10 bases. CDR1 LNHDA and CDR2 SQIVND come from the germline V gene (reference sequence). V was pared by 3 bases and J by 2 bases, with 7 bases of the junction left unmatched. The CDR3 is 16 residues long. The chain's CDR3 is CASSIAGLAATYEQYF. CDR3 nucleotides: TGTGCCAGTAGTATCGCAGGACTAGCGGCAACCTACGAGCAGTACTTC.

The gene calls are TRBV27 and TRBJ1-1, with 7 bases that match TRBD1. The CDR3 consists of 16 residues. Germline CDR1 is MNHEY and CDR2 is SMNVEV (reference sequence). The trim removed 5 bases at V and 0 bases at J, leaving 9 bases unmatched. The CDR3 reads CASSLTGALVNTEAFF. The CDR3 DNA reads TGTGCCAGCAGTCTAACAGGGGCGTTGGTGAACACTGAAGCTTTCTTT.

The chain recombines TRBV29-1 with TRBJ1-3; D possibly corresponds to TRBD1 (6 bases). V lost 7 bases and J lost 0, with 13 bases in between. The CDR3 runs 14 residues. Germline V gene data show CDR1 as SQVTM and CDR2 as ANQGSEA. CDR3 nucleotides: TGCAGCGCCCGGACAGAAACCTCTGGAAACACCATATATTTT. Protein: CSARTETSGNTIYF.

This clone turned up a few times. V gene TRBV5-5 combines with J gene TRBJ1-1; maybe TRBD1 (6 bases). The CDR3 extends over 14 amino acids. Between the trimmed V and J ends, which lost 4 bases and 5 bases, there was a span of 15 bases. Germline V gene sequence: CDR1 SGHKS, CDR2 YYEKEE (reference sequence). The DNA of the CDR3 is TGTGCCAGCAGCGTTAACACAGGGTGGACTGAAGCTTTCTTT. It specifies CASSVNTGWTEAFF. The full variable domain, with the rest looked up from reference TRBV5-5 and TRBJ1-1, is DAGVTQSPTHLIKTRGQQVTLRCSPISGHKSVSWYQQVLGQGPQFIFQYYEKEERGRGNFPDRFSARQFPNYSSELNVNALLLGDSALYLCASSVNTGWTEAFFGQGTRLTVV.

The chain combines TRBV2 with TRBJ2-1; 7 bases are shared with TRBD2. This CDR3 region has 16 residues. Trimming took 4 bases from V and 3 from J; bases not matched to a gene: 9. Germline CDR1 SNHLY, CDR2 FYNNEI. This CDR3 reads CASSGSGTINYNEQFF. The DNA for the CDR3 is TGTGCCAGCAGTGGCTCCGGGACTATAAACTACAATGAGCAGTTCTTC.

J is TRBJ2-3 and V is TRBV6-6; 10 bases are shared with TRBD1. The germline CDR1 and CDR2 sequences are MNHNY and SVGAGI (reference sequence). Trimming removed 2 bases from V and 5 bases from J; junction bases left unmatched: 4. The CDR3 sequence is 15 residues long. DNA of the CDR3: TGTGCCAGCAGTTACCGAGGGACAGGGGAAGATACGCAGTATTTT. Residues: CASSYRGTGEDTQYF.

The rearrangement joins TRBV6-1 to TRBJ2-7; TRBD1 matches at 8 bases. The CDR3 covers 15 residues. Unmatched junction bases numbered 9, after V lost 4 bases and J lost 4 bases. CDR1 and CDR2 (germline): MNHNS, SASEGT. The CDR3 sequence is CASSAPGTGSYEQYF. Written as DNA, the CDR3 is TGTGCCAGCAGTGCCCCCGGGACAGGATCTTACGAGCAGTACTTC.

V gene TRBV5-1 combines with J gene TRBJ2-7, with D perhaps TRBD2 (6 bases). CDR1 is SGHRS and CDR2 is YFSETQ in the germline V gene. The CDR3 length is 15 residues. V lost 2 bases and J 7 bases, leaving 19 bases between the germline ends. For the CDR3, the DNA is TGCGCCAGCAGCTTTAGTGGGGGTACGGCGGGGGAGCAGTACTTC. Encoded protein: CASSFSGGTAGEQYF.

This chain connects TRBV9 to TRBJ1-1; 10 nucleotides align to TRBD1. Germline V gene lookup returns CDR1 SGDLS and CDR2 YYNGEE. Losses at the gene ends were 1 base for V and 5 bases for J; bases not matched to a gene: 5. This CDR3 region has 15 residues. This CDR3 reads CASSVYRTGGTEAFF. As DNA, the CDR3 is TGTGCCAGCAGCGTATATCGGACAGGGGGAACTGAAGCTTTCTTT.

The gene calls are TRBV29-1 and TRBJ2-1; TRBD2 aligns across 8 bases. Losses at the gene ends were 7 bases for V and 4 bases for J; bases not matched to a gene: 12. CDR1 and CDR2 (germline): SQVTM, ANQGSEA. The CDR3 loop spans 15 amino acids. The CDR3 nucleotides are TGCAGCGCCCGGGAGGGGGGGGGCTTATACAATGAGCAGTTCTTC. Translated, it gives CSAREGGGLYNEQFF.

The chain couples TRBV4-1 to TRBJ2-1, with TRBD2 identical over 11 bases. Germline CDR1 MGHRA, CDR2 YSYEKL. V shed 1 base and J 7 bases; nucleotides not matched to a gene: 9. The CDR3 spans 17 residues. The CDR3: CASSQALLAGERNEQFF. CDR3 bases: TGCGCCAGCAGCCAAGCCTTACTAGCGGGAGAGAGAAATGAGCAGTTCTTC.

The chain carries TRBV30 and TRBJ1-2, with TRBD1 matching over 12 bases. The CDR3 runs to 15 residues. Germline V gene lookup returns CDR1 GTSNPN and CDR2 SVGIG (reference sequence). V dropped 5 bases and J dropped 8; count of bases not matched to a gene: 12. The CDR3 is CAWFLQGQGARGYTF. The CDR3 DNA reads TGTGCCTGGTTCCTACAGGGACAGGGGGCGCGGGGCTACACCTTC.

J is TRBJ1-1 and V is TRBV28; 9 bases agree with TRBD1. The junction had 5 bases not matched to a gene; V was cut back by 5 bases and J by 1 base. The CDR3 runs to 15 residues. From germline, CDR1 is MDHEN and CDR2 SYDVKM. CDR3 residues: CASSRQDRGNTEAFF. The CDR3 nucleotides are TGTGCCAGCAGTCGCCAGGACAGGGGGAACACTGAAGCTTTCTTT.

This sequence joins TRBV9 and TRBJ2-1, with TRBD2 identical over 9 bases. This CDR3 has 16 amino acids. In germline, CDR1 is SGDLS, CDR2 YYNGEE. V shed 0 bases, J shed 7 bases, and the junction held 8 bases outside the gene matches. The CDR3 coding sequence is TGTGCCAGCAGCGTAGAGCGACTAGCGGTGGGAAATGAGCAGTTCTTC. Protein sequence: CASSVERLAVGNEQFF.

CDR3 residues: CASSVTGTANSPLHF. Here the CDR3 DNA reads TGTGCCAGCAGTGTTACCGGGACTGCCAATTCACCCCTCCACTTT. The chain joins TRBV25-1 to TRBJ1-6; maybe TRBD1 (5 bases). The CDR3 covers 15 residues. Deletions cut 4 bases from V and 7 bases from J, with 14 bases between. Germline V lookup: CDR1 MGHDK, CDR2 SYGVNS.

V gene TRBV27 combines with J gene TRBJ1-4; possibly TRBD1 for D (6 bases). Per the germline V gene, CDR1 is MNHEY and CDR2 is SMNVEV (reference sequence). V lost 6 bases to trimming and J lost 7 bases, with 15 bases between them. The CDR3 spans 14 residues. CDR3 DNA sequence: TGTGCCAGCAGGGCCCAGGGGTGGGCTGAAAAACTGTTTTTT. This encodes CASRAQGWAEKLFF.

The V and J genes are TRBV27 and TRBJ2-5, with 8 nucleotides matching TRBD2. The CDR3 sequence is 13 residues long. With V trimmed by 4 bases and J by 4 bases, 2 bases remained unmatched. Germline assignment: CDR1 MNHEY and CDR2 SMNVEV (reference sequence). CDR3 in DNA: TGTGCCAGCAGTTCGGGAGGGGGAGAGACCCAGTACTTC. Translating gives CASSSGGGETQYF.

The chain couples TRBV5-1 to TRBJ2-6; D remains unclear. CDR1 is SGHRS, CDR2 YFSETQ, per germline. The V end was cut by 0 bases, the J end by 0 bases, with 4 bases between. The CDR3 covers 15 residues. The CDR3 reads CASSLVLSGANVLTF. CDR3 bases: TGCGCCAGCAGCTTGGTACTCTCTGGGGCCAACGTCCTGACTTTC.